The source of this T cell receptor (beta chain) is a study of T cells expressing NK-cell markers. With the 5' RACE reads reprocessed, TCRdb shows one record per CDR3 protein and no DNA. The table for this sample gives hundreds of thousands of distinct CDR3 sequences. The germline gives CDR1 MGHRA, CDR2 YSYEKL. The CDR3 totals 15 residues. A remark on this clonotype: As yet, its antigen is unknown.

General observations from the study: These same clonotypes (in several donors) also led the CD3+CD56-NKG2C+ fraction.

The sequenced material came from blood T cells: a sorted CD56 or NKG2C T cell subset, CD4+ or CD8+ T cells, or bulk PBMC T cells (not recorded which). The sequence was collected from a man aged 18 to 35 in good health. The rearrangement joins TRBV4-1 to TRBJ2-2; TCRdb returns TRBD1, unconfirmable since there is no DNA. CDR3 sequence reads: CASSQGTPFTGELFF.